A single sample is the source of the 28 T cell receptor beta chains below, sequenced in a study of early T cells in non-severe SARS-CoV-2 infection. TCRdb re-derived calls from the 5' RACE reads in MiXCR, one entry per CDR3 protein. The sample yields roughly 45,000 distinct CDR3 sequences, 6% to 8% seen once. This specimen consisted of whole blood, obtained at baseline. The receptors shown here come from an adult who was a healthcare worker with PCR-confirmed SARS-CoV-2 infection or an uninfected control (not recorded which).

This clonotype was picked up many times. The rearrangement uses TRBV15 and TRBJ2-1; unclear D gene. Germline V gene data show CDR1 as LNHNV and CDR2 as YYDKDF (reference sequence). Trimming took 0 bases from V and 7 from J, leaving 10 bases between them. The CDR3 totals 14 residues. The chain's CDR3 is CATSRDGLLNEQFF. CDR3 bases: TGTGCCACCAGCAGAGATGGTCTCTTGAATGAGCAGTTCTTC.

In this sample, this clonotype turned up many times. V is TRBV29-1 and J is TRBJ2-7; 14 nucleotides align to TRBD2. Germline V gene lookup returns CDR1 SQVTM and CDR2 ANQGSEA. The CDR3 has 16 residues. Trimming took 4 bases from V and 2 from J; bases not matched to a gene: 7. The CDR3 reads CSVAGLAGAAPYEQYF. CDR3 nucleotides: TGCAGCGTTGCGGGACTAGCGGGAGCAGCTCCCTACGAGCAGTACTTC.

This clonotype was found many times. This chain joins TRBV9 and TRBJ2-1; 13 bases agree with TRBD2. The CDR3 totals 17 residues. Germline lookup yields CDR1 SGDLS and CDR2 YYNGEE. The ends lost 3 bases at V and 4 bases at J; junction bases unmatched: 7. CDR3 residues: CASSAGTSGNLYNEQFF. CDR3 DNA sequence: TGTGCCAGCAGCGCCGGGACTAGCGGGAATTTATACAATGAGCAGTTCTTC.

CDR3 DNA: TGTGCCAGCAGTCCCTATGGCTACACCTTC. Protein product: CASSPYGYTF. The rearrangement joins TRBV27 to TRBJ1-2; D ambiguous. CDR3 length: 10 amino acids. Germline V CDR1 and CDR2: MNHEY, SMNVEV (reference sequence). V was clipped by 5 bases and J by 4 bases, with 2 bases between them.

This clonotype showed up just a few times. The CDR3 nucleotides are TGTGCCAGCAGTCAGACAGGGACAGAAGAAAAACTGTTTTTT. Its translation is CASSQTGTEEKLFF. The genes are TRBV28 and TRBJ1-4; 7 bases fit TRBD1. With 5 bases clipped from V and 8 bases from J, the junction kept 8 bases outside the gene matches. This CDR3 region has 14 residues. The germline V gene encodes CDR1 MDHEN and CDR2 SYDVKM.

This clonotype came up many times. The chain links TRBV5-4 to TRBJ1-2, with a weak D call TRBD1 (5 bases). Trimming shortened V by 7 bases and J by 5 bases, and 15 bases separated the two germline ends. The CDR3 totals 13 residues. Germline lookup yields CDR1 SGHNT and CDR2 YYREEE (reference sequence). CDR3 nucleotides: TGTGCCAGCCGCCCCCCGGGGGTTTATGGCTACACCTTC. Its translation: CASRPPGVYGYTF.

This clonotype has only a few counts. The rearrangement joins TRBV28 to TRBJ1-3; D unresolved. V gave up 1 base and J gave up 4 bases, with 11 bases separating them. The CDR3 has 15 amino acids. CDR1 and CDR2 from the germline V gene are MDHEN and SYDVKM. DNA of the CDR3: TGTGCCAGCAGTTTATTGGAGAGTGGAGGAAACACCATATATTTT. It encodes CASSLLESGGNTIYF.

This clonotype was picked up many times. The V and J genes are TRBV2 and TRBJ1-6; weak D call: TRBD1 (6 bases). The CDR3 runs to 15 residues. CDR1 is SNHLY and CDR2 is FYNNEI in the germline V gene. The V and J ends lost 4 bases and 8 bases respectively, with 15 bases between them. Here the CDR3 reads CASSVTGPGYSPLHF. Here the CDR3 DNA reads TGTGCCAGCAGTGTAACAGGGCCGGGTTATTCACCCCTCCACTTT.

In this sample, this clonotype turned up many times. V gene TRBV10-3 combines with J gene TRBJ2-2, with 13 positions matching TRBD2. J gave up 0 bases and V 6 bases, and 4 bases lay outside the gene matches. The CDR3 has 17 amino acids. The V gene's germline CDR1 is ENHRY and CDR2 SYGVKD. The CDR3 protein is CAIRVGLAGSNTGELFF. The CDR3 nucleotides read TGTGCCATCAGGGTGGGACTAGCGGGATCGAACACCGGGGAGCTGTTTTTT.

V is TRBV5-8 and J is TRBJ1-2, with 7 bases that match TRBD1. Losses at the gene ends were 1 base for V and 4 bases for J; bases not matched to a gene: 4. The CDR3 extends over 14 amino acids. Germline V lookup: CDR1 SGHTS, CDR2 YDEGEE. The CDR3 loop reads CASSLRGQPYGYTF. The CDR3 DNA reads as TGTGCCAGCAGCTTGCGGGGACAGCCCTATGGCTACACCTTC.

This clonotype was counted many times. The chain recombines TRBV28 with TRBJ2-1; TRBD1 agrees at 8 bases. Germline CDR1 reads MDHEN; CDR2 reads SYDVKM. The CDR3 is 16 residues long. V was clipped by 6 bases and J by 0 bases; unmatched bases: 7. This CDR3 reads CASRQTGGSSYNEQFF. The CDR3 DNA reads TGTGCCAGCAGGCAAACAGGGGGAAGCTCCTACAATGAGCAGTTCTTC.

This clonotype was seen ten or more times. This chain joins TRBV20-1 and TRBJ2-7; D call uncertain. The CDR3 has 13 residues. V was shortened by 1 base and J by 3 bases, with 10 bases between the two germline ends. CDR1 is DFQATT and CDR2 is SNEGSKA in the germline V gene (reference sequence). The CDR3 DNA reads as TGCAGTGCTAGAGGGGTCGGCGTCTACGAGCAGTACTTC. Amino acids: CSARGVGVYEQYF.

The chain combines TRBV29-1 with TRBJ1-2, with D unresolved. The germline V gene has CDR1 SQVTM and CDR2 ANQGSEA. The V gene lost 3 bases and the J gene lost 0 bases, with 8 bases spanning the gap. CDR3 length equals 13 residues. The CDR3 DNA is TGCAGCGTTGACCGGCGTACTAACTATGGCTACACCTTC. Protein sequence: CSVDRRTNYGYTF.

CDR3 coding DNA: TGCGCCAGCAGCCAAGGACTAGCGGGAGCAAGCGAGCAGTACTTC. Protein product: CASSQGLAGASEQYF. The gene calls are TRBV4-1 and TRBJ2-7; 12 bases are shared with TRBD2. With V trimmed by 1 base and J by 6 bases, 4 bases remained unmatched. Germline-derived CDR1 and CDR2 are MGHRA and YSYEKL. This CDR3 spans 15 amino acids.

The table lists this clonotype with a few counts. The gene calls are TRBV7-9 and TRBJ2-1; D remains ambiguous. V lost 0 bases, J lost 5 bases, and 8 bases lay in between. This CDR3 has 14 residues. Germline CDR1 SEHNR, CDR2 FQNEAQ (reference sequence). CDR3 sequence (DNA): TGTGCCAGCAGCTTAGCGAACCTAGACAATGAGCAGTTCTTC. It encodes CASSLANLDNEQFF.

The DNA of the CDR3 is TGTGCCAGCAGTGGCTACAAGACTAGCACAGATACGCAGTATTTT. Its translation: CASSGYKTSTDTQYF. The chain joins TRBV2 to TRBJ2-3, with no clear D. The CDR3 runs 15 residues. Trimming cost V 4 bases and J 0 bases, with 11 bases left between them. Germline V gene lookup returns CDR1 SNHLY and CDR2 FYNNEI.

This clonotype was observed many times. The V gene is TRBV7-2, the J gene TRBJ1-4; the D is unclear. This CDR3 comprises 14 residues. V was clipped by 2 bases and J by 5 bases, with 9 bases between them. CDR1 SGHTA and CDR2 FQGNSA come from the germline V gene. The chain's CDR3 is CASSLSGPNEKLFF. The CDR3, as DNA: TGTGCCAGCAGCTTATCAGGCCCCAATGAAAAACTGTTTTTT.

The chain combines TRBV9 with TRBJ1-1, with a weak D call TRBD1 (5 bases). CDR3 length: 13 residues. Germline V gene lookup returns CDR1 SGDLS and CDR2 YYNGEE. The V gene lost 4 bases and the J gene lost 6 bases, with 13 bases spanning the gap. The CDR3 DNA follows: TGTGCCAGCAGCCCCTCATTAGGGGCTGAAGCTTTCTTT. Its protein product is CASSPSLGAEAFF.

This clonotype is deemed large. The CDR3: CASSQEVFYEQYF. In DNA, the CDR3 is TGCGCCAGCAGCCAAGAAGTTTTCTACGAGCAGTACTTC. This sequence joins TRBV4-1 and TRBJ2-7; D is unresolved. Germline values: CDR1 MGHRA, CDR2 YSYEKL. V lost 0 bases to trimming and J lost 3 bases, with 6 bases between them. The CDR3 runs 13 residues.

This clonotype was counted many times. The chain has TRBV27 and TRBJ2-7, with D hard to call. Germline loops: CDR1 MNHEY, CDR2 SMNVEV (reference sequence). Deletions cut 2 bases from V and 2 bases from J, with 10 bases between. This CDR3 contains 14 residues. The CDR3 sequence is CASSLQPSAYEQYF. CDR3 nucleotides: TGTGCCAGCAGTTTACAGCCTTCTGCCTACGAGCAGTACTTC.

This clonotype was recorded many times. CDR3 in amino acids: CASSPSGGSQETQYF. The CDR3 DNA reads TGTGCCAGCAGCCCCTCAGGGGGGTCCCAAGAGACCCAGTACTTC. The rearrangement links TRBV7-3 to TRBJ2-5; D is possibly TRBD1 (7 bases). Germline assignment: CDR1 SGHTA and CDR2 FQGTGA. The CDR3 length is 15 residues. Trimming took 5 bases from V and 1 from J, leaving 14 bases between them.

Here the CDR3 DNA reads TGCGCCAGCAGCCAAGAAAGGGTTGCGGGTTTTAGGGGATGGACCCAGTACTTC. Its protein product is CASSQERVAGFRGWTQYF. This sequence joins TRBV4-1 and TRBJ2-5; the D gene could be TRBD1 or TRBD2 (5 bases each). From germline, CDR1 is MGHRA and CDR2 YSYEKL. V lost 0 bases and J 7 bases, leaving 24 bases between the germline ends. The CDR3 runs to 18 residues.

This clonotype was recorded at least ten times. This chain joins TRBV5-1 and TRBJ1-3, with TRBD1 matching 9 bases. From germline, CDR1 is SGHRS and CDR2 YFSETQ. This CDR3 has 16 amino acids. Trimming took 4 bases from V and 4 from J; bases not matched to a gene: 9. CDR3 protein: CASSHGQTGGGNTIYF. The CDR3, as DNA: TGCGCCAGCAGCCACGGCCAGACAGGGGGAGGAAACACCATATATTTT.

The V gene is TRBV19, the J gene TRBJ2-6; possibly TRBD1 for D (5 bases). Germline V gene sequence: CDR1 LNHDA, CDR2 SQIVND (reference sequence). This CDR3 comprises 15 residues. Trimming stripped 7 bases from V and 2 bases from J, with 12 bases between. The CDR3 coding sequence is TGTGCCAGTATTTCACGACAGACTGGGGCCAACGTCCTGACTTTC. Its translation is CASISRQTGANVLTF.

Turning to this clonotype: As the CDR3 is not closed by the conserved phenylalanine or tryptophan, this likely results from a read error. The chain recombines TRBV4-3 with TRBJ1-2; D is undetermined. CDR3 length: 14 residues. From germline, CDR1 is LGHNA and CDR2 YSLEER. Trimming removed 1 base from V and 8 bases from J, with 14 bases in between. The CDR3 sequence: CASSQGWSSQGYTS. CDR3 sequence (DNA): TGCGCCAGCAGCCAAGGATGGAGTAGTCAGGGCTACACCTCC.

At least ten counts were recorded for this clonotype. J is TRBJ1-5 and V is TRBV12-3 or TRBV12-4; D remains unclear. V lost 10 bases, J lost 3 bases, and 16 bases lay in between. The CDR3 consists of 14 residues. The CDR3, as DNA: TGTGCCACCACCCCCGGCAGAAACAATCAGCCCCAGCATTTT. The encoded protein is CATTPGRNNQPQHF.

This chain uses TRBV5-1 with TRBJ2-5, with 8 bases matching TRBD2. Per germline, CDR1 SGHRS and CDR2 YFSETQ. The CDR3 runs to 14 residues. V lost 4 bases, J lost 2 bases, and 4 bases stayed unmatched. Here the CDR3 reads CASSTGTRQETQYF. The CDR3 nucleotides read TGCGCCAGCAGCACCGGGACTAGACAAGAGACCCAGTACTTC.

This clonotype was seen at least ten times. The chain couples TRBV6-6 to TRBJ1-3; D gene unclear. Trimming removed 5 bases from V and 0 bases from J, with 8 bases in between. CDR1 MNHNY and CDR2 SVGAGI come from the germline V gene (reference sequence). The CDR3 length is 14 residues. The chain's CDR3 is CASSAADSGNTIYF. The CDR3, as DNA: TGTGCCAGCAGTGCAGCTGACTCTGGAAACACCATATATTTT.